The 29 T cell receptor beta chains below come from one sample, sequenced in a study of blood T cell repertoires in COVID-19. Assay used: immunoSEQ multiplex PCR; TCRdb lists only in-frame clones, some missing. The sample yields about 210,000 clones, approximately 91% seen once. The sample was peripheral blood. These receptors were collected from a woman in her 40s with acute or convalescent COVID-19.

This chain connects TRBV12-3 or TRBV12-4 to TRBJ1-2, with D possibly TRBD1 on 6 matching bases. The CDR3 is 12 amino acids. The ends were cut back, 2 bases at V and 6 bases at J, with 7 bases in the middle. CDR3 region: CASSLSGDGYTF. The CDR3 coding sequence is TGTGCCAGCAGTTTATCAGGGGATGGCTACACCTTC.

CDR3 loop: CASSLTGVGNQPQHF. CDR3 nucleotide sequence: TGTGCCAGCAGTTTAACAGGGGTTGGCAATCAGCCCCAGCATTTT. This chain connects TRBV6-6 to TRBJ1-5; 7 bases align to TRBD1. The J segment lost 2 bases and the V segment lost 4 bases, leaving 5 bases of the junction unmatched. The length of the CDR3 is 15 residues. Germline CDR1 and CDR2: MNHNY and SVGAGI (reference sequence).

This chain links TRBV6-1 with TRBJ2-6, with 8 bases that match TRBD1. The length of the CDR3 is 16 residues. The V and J ends lost 4 bases and 1 base, in that order; junction bases with no gene match: 3. CDR1 is MNHNS and CDR2 is SASEGT in the germline V gene. This chain's CDR3 is CASSGTGLSGANVLTF. The CDR3 nucleotides read TGTGCCAGCAGTGGGACAGGGTTATCTGGGGCCAACGTCCTGACTTTC.

V gene TRBV9 combines with J gene TRBJ2-1; 12 nucleotides align to TRBD2. Per the germline V gene, CDR1 is SGDLS and CDR2 is YYNGEE. The CDR3 length is 16 residues. V was pared by 3 bases and J by 3 bases, with 4 bases of the junction left unmatched. The CDR3 protein is CASSAILAGGYNEQFF. CDR3 coding DNA: TGTGCCAGCAGCGCGATACTAGCGGGGGGCTACAATGAGCAGTTCTTC.

The chain combines TRBV9 with TRBJ2-3; 9 nucleotides line up with TRBD2. V shed 3 bases, J shed 3 bases, and the junction held 2 bases outside the gene matches. This CDR3 contains 14 residues. The V gene's germline CDR1 is SGDLS and CDR2 YYNGEE. In DNA form, the CDR3 reads TGTGCCAGCAGCGCCAGCGGGGGGACAGATACGCAGTATTTT. Amino acids: CASSASGGTDTQYF.

The chain joins TRBV6-4 to TRBJ1-1; 9 bases align to TRBD1. CDR3 length: 13 residues. Germline V gives CDR1 MRHNA, CDR2 SNTAGT. V gave up 0 bases and J gave up 7 bases; unmatched junction bases: 0. CDR3 sequence reads: CASSDSDRGEAFF. Here the CDR3 DNA reads TGTGCCAGCAGTGACTCGGACAGGGGTGAAGCTTTCTTT.

V is TRBV2 and J is TRBJ1-2; no reliable D call. V was clipped by 6 bases and J by 6 bases, with 8 bases between them. The CDR3 is 11 residues long. Germline V gene lookup returns CDR1 SNHLY and CDR2 FYNNEI. The CDR3 DNA reads as TGTGCCAGCAGCGACTTGGATGGCTACACCTTC. It encodes CASSDLDGYTF.

The V call is TRBV5-1, the J call TRBJ1-1; TRBD1 is a possible D gene (5 bases). V lost 1 base and J 8 bases, leaving 12 bases between the germline ends. In germline, CDR1 is SGHRS, CDR2 YFSETQ. CDR3 length: 13 residues. CDR3 bases: TGCGCCAGCAGCTTGACTGTACAGGTAGAAGCTTTCTTT. Translation gives CASSLTVQVEAFF.

The chain links TRBV25-1 to TRBJ1-4, with a tentative D call TRBD1 (5 bases). V was trimmed by 3 bases and J by 8 bases, leaving 16 bases between them. The germline CDR1 and CDR2 sequences are MGHDK and SYGVNS. The CDR3 contains 15 residues. The CDR3 DNA reads as TGTGCCAGCAGTGAGGCGGGGCGGCGGCGAGAAAAACTGTTTTTT. Protein product: CASSEAGRRREKLFF.

The chain has TRBV7-2 and TRBJ2-2, with 8 bases fitting TRBD1. This CDR3 comprises 15 residues. The V segment lost 5 bases and the J segment 8 bases; nucleotides outside the gene matches: 10. Germline CDR1 reads SGHTA; CDR2 reads FQGNSA. The CDR3 coding sequence is TGTGCCAGCAGCCCCTCCTCAGGGGGCGGTGGGGAGCTGTTTTTT. Its translation: CASSPSSGGGGELFF.

A single count supports this clone. V is TRBV11-2 and J is TRBJ2-6; D may be TRBD1 (5 bases). Trimming stripped 5 bases from V and 0 bases from J, with 11 bases between. Germline CDR1 and CDR2: SGHAT and FQNNGV. CDR3 length equals 16 residues. The CDR3 sequence: CASSEDISSGANVLTF. The CDR3, as DNA: TGTGCCAGCAGCGAGGACATCTCCTCTGGGGCCAACGTCCTGACTTTC.

The chain links TRBV7-3 to TRBJ1-2; D is unresolved. CDR1 is SGHTA and CDR2 is FQGTGA in the germline V gene. CDR3 length: 15 amino acids. Trimming removed 2 bases from V and 8 bases from J, with 18 bases in between. This CDR3 is CASSLFRGAPEGYTF. The CDR3 coding sequence is TGTGCCAGCAGCTTATTTCGCGGCGCCCCTGAGGGCTACACCTTC.

The chain uses TRBV29-1 and TRBJ1-2, with D maybe TRBD1 (5 bases). The CDR3 contains 15 residues. The germline CDR1 and CDR2 sequences are SQVTM and ANQGSEA. V was trimmed by 4 bases and J by 2 bases, leaving 17 bases between them. The CDR3 DNA sequence: TGCAGCGTTGTGGAAAGGGGCCTCCTCAACTATGGCTACACCTTC. Its protein product is CSVVERGLLNYGYTF.

V usage is TRBV5-1 and J usage is TRBJ1-3; a possible D gene is TRBD1 (5 bases). In germline, CDR1 is SGHRS, CDR2 YFSETQ. CDR3 length equals 16 residues. V shed 4 bases and J shed 0 bases, with 14 bases lying between them. In DNA form, the CDR3 reads TGCGCCAGCAGCCCCGACAGAATCCTCTCTGGAAACACCATATATTTT. Its translation: CASSPDRILSGNTIYF.

The chain employs TRBV6-5 and TRBJ1-1; the D is unclear. This CDR3 contains 15 residues. V was shortened by 0 bases and J by 0 bases, with 8 bases between the two germline ends. Per the germline V gene, CDR1 is MNHEY and CDR2 is SVGAGI. The CDR3 spells CASSYSLQMNTEAFF. CDR3 sequence (DNA): TGTGCCAGCAGTTACTCCCTCCAGATGAACACTGAAGCTTTCTTT.

The V and J genes are TRBV7-8 and TRBJ2-7, with TRBD2 identical over 11 bases. Germline values: CDR1 SGHVS, CDR2 FQNEAQ. Trimming removed 1 base from V and 0 bases from J; junction bases left unmatched: 2. There are 16 residues in the CDR3. The CDR3 coding sequence is TGTGCCAGCAGCTTAGGACTAGCGGGACTCTCCTACGAGCAGTACGTC. Residues: CASSLGLAGLSYEQYV.

J is TRBJ1-4 and V is TRBV5-1; D remains unclear. CDR3 size: 14 residues. Per the germline V gene, CDR1 is SGHRS and CDR2 is YFSETQ. The V and J ends lost 0 bases and 7 bases respectively, with 10 bases between them. The CDR3, as DNA: TGCGCCAGCAGCTTGGACACGTTAAGTGAAAAACTGTTTTTT. Amino acid sequence: CASSLDTLSEKLFF.

V is TRBV6-5 and J is TRBJ1-2; 7 bases agree with TRBD1. The V segment lost 2 bases and the J segment 6 bases; nucleotides outside the gene matches: 3. The CDR3 is 13 residues long. Germline CDR1 MNHEY, CDR2 SVGAGI. The CDR3, as DNA: TGTGCCAGCAGTTACGACAGGGACGATGGCTACACCTTC. As protein: CASSYDRDDGYTF.

The chain has TRBV6-1 and TRBJ1-2; TRBD1 is a possible D gene (6 bases). Germline CDR1 is MNHNS and CDR2 is SASEGT. The CDR3 extends over 15 amino acids. V dropped 0 bases and J dropped 3 bases, with 11 bases sitting between them. DNA for the CDR3: TGTGCCAGCAGTGAAGCGCTACAGGGCCACTATGGCTACACCTTC. Translation: CASSEALQGHYGYTF.

The chain combines TRBV3-1 (or the pseudogene TRBV3-2) with TRBJ2-5; 11 nucleotides match TRBD2. The CDR3 covers 16 residues. Germline CDR1 LGHDT, CDR2 YNNKEL (reference sequence). V shed 1 base, J shed 4 bases, and the junction held 5 bases outside the gene matches. For the CDR3, the DNA is TGTGCCAGCAGCCAAGGTGTAGCGGGGGGGGGAGAGACCCAGTACTTC. Encoded protein: CASSQGVAGGGETQYF.

The chain couples TRBV5-5 to TRBJ2-3; 10 bases match TRBD2. This CDR3 has 17 residues. Trimming removed 4 bases from V and 0 bases from J; junction bases left unmatched: 8. CDR1 is SGHKS and CDR2 is YYEKEE in the germline V gene (reference sequence). The CDR3 DNA reads TGTGCCAGCAGCCGAAGCGGGGGGGGCCCTAGCACAGATACGCAGTATTTT. Translating gives CASSRSGGGPSTDTQYF.

J is TRBJ1-1 and V is TRBV7-6, with D perhaps TRBD1 (6 bases). V lost 1 base and J lost 4, with 16 bases in between. CDR1 SGHVS and CDR2 FNYEAQ come from the germline V gene. The length of the CDR3 is 16 residues. The CDR3 DNA follows: TGTGCCAGCAGCTTAGGTCCCAGGGGTGAGAGCACTGAAGCTTTCTTT. As protein: CASSLGPRGESTEAFF. Complete variable domain (other parts from reference TRBV7-6 and TRBJ1-1): GAGVSQSPRYKVTKRGQDVALRCDPISGHVSLYWYRQALGQGPEFLTYFNYEAQQDKSGLPNDRFSAERPEGSISTLTIQRTEQRDSAMYRCASSLGPRGESTEAFFGQGTRLTVV.

This rearrangement joins TRBV5-1 to TRBJ2-1; TRBD1 agrees at 7 bases. V dropped 6 bases and J dropped 6; count of bases not matched to a gene: 12. The CDR3 totals 15 residues. Germline values: CDR1 SGHRS, CDR2 YFSETQ. The CDR3 DNA reads TGCGCCAGCACTTCCAGGACAGGCTTGAGCAATGAGCAGTTCTTC. Amino acids: CASTSRTGLSNEQFF.

This clone was picked up one time. The chain uses TRBV19 and TRBJ1-2; TRBD1 matches at 7 bases. The CDR3 runs 13 residues. Germline CDR1 LNHDA, CDR2 SQIVND (reference sequence). With 6 bases clipped from V and 5 bases from J, the junction kept 6 bases outside the gene matches. For the CDR3, the DNA is TGTGCCAGTAGCCCTACAGGGGAGTATGGCTACACCTTC. It specifies CASSPTGEYGYTF.

The chain is built from TRBV6-5 and TRBJ1-3; 11 nucleotides align to TRBD1. Unmatched junction bases numbered 6, after V lost 7 bases and J lost 7 bases. The CDR3 sequence is 14 residues long. Germline CDR1 is MNHEY and CDR2 is SVGAGI. CDR3 nucleotides: TGTGCCAGCACTGGGACAGGGGGATGGAACACCATATATTTT. Its protein product is CASTGTGGWNTIYF.

The rearrangement links TRBV12-5 to TRBJ2-2; 10 positions agree with TRBD2. V was clipped by 1 base and J by 4 bases; unmatched bases: 6. Germline lookup yields CDR1 LGHNT and CDR2 FRNRAP. The CDR3 is 17 amino acids. CDR3 bases: TGTGCTAGTGGTTTGGAGCGGGGGGGCTTGGGCACCGGGGAGCTGTTTTTT. It specifies CASGLERGGLGTGELFF.

This clone was observed a few times. The identical CDR3 is also encoded by other nucleotide sequences in the sample. The chain carries TRBV3-1 (or the pseudogene TRBV3-2) and TRBJ2-2, with D possibly being TRBD1 (5 bases). Trimming cost V 2 bases and J 4 bases, with 5 bases left between them. CDR1 and CDR2 (germline): LGHDT, YNNKEL (reference sequence). CDR3 size: 13 residues. CDR3 loop: CASSQQGTGELFF. DNA for the CDR3: TGTGCCAGCAGCCAACAGGGCACCGGGGAGCTGTTTTTT.

The chain joins TRBV28 to TRBJ1-1; 8 positions agree with TRBD1. The germline gives CDR1 MDHEN, CDR2 SYDVKM. The length of the CDR3 is 15 residues. The junction had 11 bases not matched to a gene; V was cut back by 6 bases and J by 5 bases. The CDR3 protein is CASRQSYGTGTEAFF. The CDR3 DNA is TGTGCCAGCAGACAAAGCTATGGGACAGGAACTGAAGCTTTCTTT.

V usage is TRBV4-2 and J usage is TRBJ1-2, with D possibly matching TRBD1 (6 bases). With 2 bases removed from V and 6 bases from J, the gap between germline ends came to 16 bases. Germline lookup yields CDR1 LGHNA and CDR2 YNFKEQ. This CDR3 has 15 residues. As DNA, the CDR3 is TGTGCCAGCAGCCAAACCCCTCAGGGGTACGATGGCTACACCTTC. Its translation: CASSQTPQGYDGYTF.